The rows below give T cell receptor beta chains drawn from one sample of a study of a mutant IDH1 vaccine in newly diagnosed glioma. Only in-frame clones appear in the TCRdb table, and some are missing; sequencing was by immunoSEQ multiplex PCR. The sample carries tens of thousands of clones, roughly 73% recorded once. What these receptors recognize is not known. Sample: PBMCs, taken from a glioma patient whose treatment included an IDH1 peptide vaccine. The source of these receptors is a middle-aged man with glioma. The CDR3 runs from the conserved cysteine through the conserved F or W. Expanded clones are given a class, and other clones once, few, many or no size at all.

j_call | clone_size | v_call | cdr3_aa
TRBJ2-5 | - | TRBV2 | CASSWGAGETQYF
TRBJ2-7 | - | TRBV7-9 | CASSSWGEQYF
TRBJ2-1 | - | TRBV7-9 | CASSTQGVKQFF
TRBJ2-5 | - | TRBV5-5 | CASSHRGPETQYF
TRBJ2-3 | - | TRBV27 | CASQPGQGRADTQYF
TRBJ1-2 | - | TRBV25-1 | CASSNRDRSPYGYTF
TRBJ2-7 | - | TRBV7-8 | CASSPRWSSYEQYF
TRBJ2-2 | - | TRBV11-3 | CASSRTVDGELFF
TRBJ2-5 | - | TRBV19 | CASSMAGGQETQYF
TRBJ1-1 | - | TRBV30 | CAWSFGTGNTEAFF
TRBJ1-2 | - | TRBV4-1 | CASSQYVGSTAEFYTF
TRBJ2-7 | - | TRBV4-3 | CASSQDYGTISYEQYF
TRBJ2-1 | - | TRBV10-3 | CAISAGGDYNEQFF
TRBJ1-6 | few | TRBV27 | CASRPTVSNSPLHF
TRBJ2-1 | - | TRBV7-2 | CASSLEAGPYNEQFF
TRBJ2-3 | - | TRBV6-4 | CASSRLAGGADTQYF
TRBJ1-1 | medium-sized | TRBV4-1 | CASSQYSQGVGTEAFF
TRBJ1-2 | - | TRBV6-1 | CASSEWGQSGGAGANYGYTF
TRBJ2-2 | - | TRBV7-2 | CASSKPNTGELFF
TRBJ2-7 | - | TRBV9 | CASSDDRGVGSEQYF
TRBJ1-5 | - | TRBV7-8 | CASSARNQPQHF
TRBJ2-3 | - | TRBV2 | CASSGQGGTDTQYF
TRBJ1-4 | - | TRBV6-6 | CASSTLQGGNEKLFF
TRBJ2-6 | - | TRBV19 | CATTRPGANVLTF
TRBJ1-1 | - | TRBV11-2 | CASSYRGEGTEAFF
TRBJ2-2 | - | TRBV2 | CASRVRGRFGGELFF
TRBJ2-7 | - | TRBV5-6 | CASSVGQGPRSYEQYF
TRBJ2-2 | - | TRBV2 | CASSALRNTGELFF
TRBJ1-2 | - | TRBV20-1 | CSARDKGSYTF
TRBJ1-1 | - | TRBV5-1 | CASSLSGYTEAFF
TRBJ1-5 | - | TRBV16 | CASSPTGREQPQHF
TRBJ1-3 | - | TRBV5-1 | CASSPTVSGNTIYF
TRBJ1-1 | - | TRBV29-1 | CSVGSPNTEAFF
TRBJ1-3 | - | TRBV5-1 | CASSKGAGSGNTIYF
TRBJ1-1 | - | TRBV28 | CASSLYGTNTEAFF
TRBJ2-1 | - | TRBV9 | CASSVGGKGEQFF
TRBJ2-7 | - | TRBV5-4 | CASSRVVAGAYEQYF
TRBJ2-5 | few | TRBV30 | CAWSVQGLKETQYF
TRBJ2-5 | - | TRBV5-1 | CASSLAGRGGQETQYF
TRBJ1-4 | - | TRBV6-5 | CASSSGRSGVLEKLFF
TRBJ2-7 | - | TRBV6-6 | CASRPRGLSGYEQYF
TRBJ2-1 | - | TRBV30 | CAWRVEIQQFF